The present entry profiles one T cell receptor (beta chain) with its context. This sample stems from a study of blood T cell repertoires in COVID-19. Looking at the study overall: PBMCs, B-cell-depleted T cells, or T cells provided the cDNA or gDNA that made up the material.

Germline V gene lookup returns CDR1 SGHAT and CDR2 FQNNGV. V was clipped by 2 bases and J by 7 bases; unmatched bases: 7. This CDR3 has 16 amino acids. Original processing notes: Amplification of reference gene primers was used by the study to estimate nucleated cell counts. Measured with immunoSEQ multiplex PCR; TCRdb has only the in-frame clones, and not every one. Clonal size and the V and J genes are those of that table, whereas D and trimming came from the DNA. Here the sample spans over 400,000 clones, about 89% being singletons. The sample consisted of peripheral blood. The sequence came from a woman between 45 and 60 years old with COVID-19, enrolled during active disease. This chain links TRBV11-2 with TRBJ2-2, with 10 bases that match TRBD2. The CDR3 reads CASSLRAGGPDGELFF. The CDR3 nucleotides read TGTGCCAGCAGCTTAAGAGCGGGGGGGCCAGACGGGGAGCTGTTTTTT.